This T cell receptor (beta chain) emerged from a study of T cell changes during pregnancy in multiple sclerosis. Measured with immunoSEQ multiplex PCR; TCRdb has only the in-frame clones, and not every one. The sample has tens of thousands of clones; roughly 88% are singletons. After removal of 4 bases from V and 3 bases from J, the junction contained 5 bases not matched to a gene. The CDR3 sequence is 15 residues long. CDR1 and CDR2 (germline): SGHRS, YFSETQ. This specimen consisted of CD4+ T cells from peripheral blood mononuclear cells, obtained in the first trimester of pregnancy. The J gene is TRBJ1-2, the V gene TRBV5-1; 11 positions agree with TRBD1. This receptor was identified in a female donor in good health, enrolled as a control in a pregnancy study. The CDR3 DNA reads as TGCGCCAGCAGCGCCGGACAGGGGGCTGACTATGGCTACACCTTC. Its translation is CASSAGQGADYGYTF.